This T cell receptor (beta chain) was identified in a study of T-cell memory formation after mild COVID-19. Study-wide findings and caveats: Those CD4+ clones that contracted were mainly in CM and EM (CD8+ ones in EMRA).

As concerns this clonotype: No antigen is known for it.

V lost 5 bases and J 2 bases, leaving 12 bases between the germline ends. CDR1 is SGHVS, CDR2 FQNEAQ, per germline. The CDR3 runs to 14 residues. TCRdb re-called the 5' RACE reads through MiXCR, storing one row per CDR3 protein. The sample shows under 350,000 distinct CDR3 sequences, roughly 16% of them seen only once. Input material: PBMCs or a T cell subset sorted from them (not recorded which). The sequence came from a man aged 18 to 30 who had mild COVID-19 (a few samples of this study predate the infection). Cell type and time point are not known. V is TRBV7-8 and J is TRBJ2-5; D remains unclear. In DNA, the CDR3 is TGTGCCAGCAGCCCCCCCAGGAGACAAGAGACCCAGTACTTC. This gives the protein CASSPPRRQETQYF.